This T cell receptor beta chain is drawn from a study of blood T cell repertoires in COVID-19. Study-level background: Acute and convalescent COVID-19 samples came from the United States, Italy and Spain. From T cells, B-cell-depleted T cells, or PBMCs came the material, which was cDNA or gDNA.

The authors' processing: Using reference gene primer amplification, nucleated cell counts were estimated. The data were produced by immunoSEQ multiplex PCR, yet TCRdb's version contains in-frame clones alone and is incomplete. The V and J calls and clone size are taken from that table; D and trimming were inferred from the DNA. Here the sample spans approximately 290,000 clones, around 82% being singletons. The germline V and J ends were trimmed by 5 bases and 1 base, with 17 bases remaining between them. CDR3 length equals 16 residues. Per the germline V gene, CDR1 is MDHEN and CDR2 is SYDVKM. Seattle patients were enrolled while actively infected and followed longitudinally.

The receptor was isolated from a human donor with COVID-19, enrolled during active disease. The donor label of this sample is uncertain. Input material: peripheral blood. V usage is TRBV28 and J usage is TRBJ1-1; the D gene is possibly TRBD1 (6 bases). The CDR3 region is CASSIGTLLRNTEAFF. The CDR3 DNA reads TGTGCCAGCAGTATCGGGACACTTCTTCGGAACACTGAAGCTTTCTTT.